This entry features one T cell receptor beta chain sequence. Its antigen is still unknown. CDR1 SGHRS and CDR2 YFSETQ come from the germline V gene. V was pared by 3 bases and J by 7 bases, with 2 bases of the junction left unmatched. This CDR3 spans 15 amino acids. UMIs and sample barcodes were carried by the TCR alpha and TCR beta cDNA libraries that 5'RACE produced using constant-segment primers. TCRdb recomputed calls from the 5' RACE reads with MiXCR, one row per CDR3 protein. The repertoire consists of approximately 440,000 distinct CDR3 sequences, with 20% occurring once and the leading ten covering around 8.4%. This entry comes from a study of T-cell memory formation after mild COVID-19. Whole-study results and caveats: Pre-infection memory contained some responding clones, which suggested that cross-reactive memory had joined.

The chain links TRBV5-1 to TRBJ2-1, with 15 bases lining up with TRBD2. Sequencing was carried out using PBMCs or a T cell subset sorted from them (not recorded which). The origin of this receptor is an adult woman who had mild COVID-19 (a few samples of this study predate the infection). Cell type and time point are not known. The CDR3 DNA sequence: TGCGCCAGCAGCTCCGGGACTAGCGGGGGGAATGAGCAGTTCTTC. As protein: CASSSGTSGGNEQFF. Full variable domain (missing parts from reference TRBV5-1 and TRBJ2-1): KAGVTQTPRYLIKTRGQQVTLSCSPISGHRSVSWYQQTPGQGLQFLFEYFSETQRNKGNFPGRFSGRQFSNSRSEMNVSTLELGDSALYLCASSSGTSGGNEQFFGPGTRLTVL.